This T cell receptor (beta chain) derives from a study of blood T cell repertoires in COVID-19. This table comes from immunoSEQ multiplex PCR, and its TCRdb copy is limited to in-frame clones, with some not included. The data contain about 350,000 clones, 85% to 90% of them seen just once; the ten biggest clones take up approximately 7.4%. V lost 0 bases and J lost 1, with 11 bases in between. The CDR3 length is 16 residues. Germline loops: CDR1 LGHNA, CDR2 YNFKEQ. This chain joins TRBV4-2 and TRBJ2-3; D possibly corresponds to TRBD2 (7 bases). Sequencing was performed on peripheral blood. This clonotype was obtained from a woman between 65 and 79 years old with COVID-19, enrolled during active disease. The CDR3 DNA sequence: TGTGCCAGCAGCCAAGAGGGGGCGGGGGGCACAGATACGCAGTATTTT. Amino acids: CASSQEGAGGTDTQYF.